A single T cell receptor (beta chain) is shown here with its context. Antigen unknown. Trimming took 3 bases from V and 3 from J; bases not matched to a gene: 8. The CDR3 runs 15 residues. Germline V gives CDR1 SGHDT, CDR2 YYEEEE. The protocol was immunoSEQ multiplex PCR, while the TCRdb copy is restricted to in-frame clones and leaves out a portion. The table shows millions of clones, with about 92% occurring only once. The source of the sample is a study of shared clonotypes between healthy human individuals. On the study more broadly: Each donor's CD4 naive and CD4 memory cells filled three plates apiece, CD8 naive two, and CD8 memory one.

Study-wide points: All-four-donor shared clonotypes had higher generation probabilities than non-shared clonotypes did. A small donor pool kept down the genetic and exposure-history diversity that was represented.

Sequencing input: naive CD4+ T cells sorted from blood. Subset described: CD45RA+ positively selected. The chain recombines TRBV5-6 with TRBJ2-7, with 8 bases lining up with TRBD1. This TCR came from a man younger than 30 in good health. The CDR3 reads CASSSPPGTGYEQYF. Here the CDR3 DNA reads TGTGCCAGCAGCTCCCCCCCCGGGACAGGCTACGAGCAGTACTTC.